This record covers a single T cell receptor (beta chain). What it binds is unknown. The CDR3 sequence is 17 residues long. Per the germline V gene, CDR1 is LGHNA and CDR2 is YNFKEQ. V was trimmed by 1 base and J by 3 bases, leaving 15 bases between them. Sequencing used immunoSEQ multiplex PCR; TCRdb keeps in-frame clones, though not all of them. This sample has over 400,000 clones; roughly 89% occur once, and the top ten carry 2.5% to 3%. This sample was included in a study of Ad26.COV2.S vaccination and SARS-CoV-2 variants. The overall study: Donor was one of the participants in the Ad26.COV2.S arm of the COV1001 trial. Intramuscular Ad26.COV2.S at 5x10^10 or 1x10^11 viral particles. General study results and limits: Researchers cautioned that TCR breadth and depth analyses may have underestimated total T cell responses. Breadth, reportedly substantial, characterized the spike-specific CD8+ and CD4+ T cell responses after vaccination.

The treatment: around 19 received Ad26.COV2.S at low or high dose, single or two shots; about five received placebo; per-sample allocation not given. All samples were drawn on day 63, counting from the first vaccine or placebo injection. The sample in question was peripheral blood, obtained in a trial of Ad26.COV2.S vaccine versus placebo. The receptor comes from a person between 18 and 65 years old who received the Ad26.COV2.S COVID-19 vaccine or a placebo. The chain is built from TRBV4-2 and TRBJ1-4; tentative D call: TRBD1 (5 bases). CDR3 nucleotide sequence: TGTGCCAGCAGCCAAGGGGGAGCGCAGGGCGCTAATGAAAAACTGTTTTTT. This sequence encodes CASSQGGAQGANEKLFF.